Listed below are T cell receptor beta chains from one sample, sequenced in a study of cytomegalovirus exposure and HLA in healthy donors. Produced via immunoSEQ multiplex PCR; TCRdb's table is partial and in-frame only. The sample holds 150,000 to 200,000 clones; over 65% are singletons and the top ten take 0.75% to 0.8%. Specimen: PBMCs. The receptors stem from a female donor in good health and CMV-seronegative. Each CDR3 is given with its conserved first and last residue. D genes are given only for firm matches. The listing skips clone size in some rows; elsewhere it reads once, few, many or a size class.

J gene | V gene | D gene | clone size | CDR3 protein | CDR3 DNA
TRBJ1-1 | TRBV30 | NA | NA | CAWTRDRGTEAFF | TGTGCCTGGACTAGGGATAGGGGCACTGAAGCTTTCTTT
TRBJ2-1 | TRBV6-1 | TRBD1 | NA | CASSESGTGGSYNEQFF | TGTGCCAGCAGTGAATCCGGGACAGGGGGCTCCTACAATGAGCAGTTCTTC
TRBJ2-6 | TRBV7-2 | NA | NA | CASSLARGGVGSGANVLTF | TGTGCCAGCAGCTTAGCGAGGGGGGGAGTGGGCTCTGGGGCCAACGTCCTGACTTTC
TRBJ2-2 | TRBV6-5 | TRBD2 | NA | CASTGGTGELFF | TGTGCCAGCACCGGGGGGACCGGGGAGCTGTTTTTT
TRBJ2-2 | TRBV15 | TRBD2 | NA | CATSLAMSGRADIPGELFF | TGTGCCACCAGTCTCGCTATGAGCGGGAGGGCCGATATTCCCGGGGAGCTGTTTTTT
TRBJ1-3 | TRBV9 | NA | few | CASSPPHRARSSGNTIYF | TGTGCCAGCAGCCCCCCCCACAGGGCCCGTAGCTCTGGAAACACCATATATTTT
TRBJ1-1 | TRBV7-6 | NA | NA | CASSYTGRGNYLTEAFF | TGTGCCAGCAGCTACACCGGGAGAGGCAATTATCTCACTGAAGCTTTCTTT
TRBJ2-3 | TRBV11-2 | TRBD2 | NA | CASSSTTSVLTDTQYF | TGTGCCAGCAGCTCCACGACTAGCGTCCTCACAGATACGCAGTATTTT
TRBJ1-1 | TRBV4-1 | TRBD1 | NA | CASSRRGQGAGTEAFF | TGCGCCAGCAGTCGTCGGGGACAGGGGGCTGGTACTGAAGCTTTCTTT
TRBJ2-6 | TRBV18 | TRBD1 | NA | CASSPTGLLSGANVLTF | TGTGCCAGCTCACCGACAGGGCTACTCTCTGGGGCCAACGTCCTGACTTTC
TRBJ2-1 | TRBV6-4 | TRBD2 | NA | CASSEGGLADYNEQFF | TGTGCCAGCAGTGAGGGGGGACTAGCGGACTACAATGAGCAGTTCTTC
TRBJ2-2 | TRBV10-3 | NA | NA | CATSTAVELFF | TGTGCCACGTCCACCGCGGTGGAGCTGTTTTTT
TRBJ2-5 | TRBV11-2 | NA | NA | CASRVTTGVSGETQYF | TGTGCCAGCAGAGTAACGACGGGGGTTTCCGGAGAGACCCAGTACTTC
TRBJ1-4 | TRBV28 | NA | NA | CASSFSAGLHEKLFF | TGTGCCAGCAGTTTCTCCGCAGGGCTGCATGAAAAACTGTTTTTT
TRBJ1-1 | TRBV6-5 | TRBD1 | NA | CASSPGQGASGAFF | TGTGCCAGCAGTCCGGGACAGGGGGCGTCTGGAGCTTTCTTT
TRBJ2-3 | TRBV5-1 | NA | few | CASRADFGGHVSTDTQYF | TGCGCCAGCAGAGCGGACTTCGGAGGCCACGTTAGCACAGATACGCAGTATTTT
TRBJ1-1 | TRBV27 | NA | NA | CASSLTYREAEAFF | TGTGCCAGCAGTTTAACGTACCGGGAGGCTGAAGCTTTCTTT
TRBJ1-1 | TRBV29-1 | NA | NA | CSVERVLNTEAFF | TGCAGCGTTGAACGGGTGTTGAACACTGAAGCTTTCTTT
TRBJ2-7 | TRBV5-1 | NA | NA | CASSVSGYEQYF | TGCGCCAGCAGCGTTTCGGGCTACGAGCAGTACTTC
TRBJ1-6 | TRBV7-2 | TRBD1 | NA | CASSSVTGISSPLHF | TGTGCCAGCAGCTCGGTGACAGGGATCAGTTCACCCCTCCACTTT
TRBJ2-7 | TRBV5-1 | NA | NA | CASSSLTGSSYEQYF | TGCGCCAGCAGCTCCTTGACCGGGAGCTCCTACGAGCAGTACTTC
TRBJ1-2 | TRBV19 | NA | NA | CASNQGPREGGYTF | TGTGCCAGTAACCAAGGCCCCAGGGAAGGCGGCTACACCTTC
TRBJ1-2 | TRBV6-5 | NA | NA | CASSYSTGVGGYTF | TGTGCCAGCAGTTACTCGACAGGAGTGGGAGGCTACACCTTC
TRBJ1-2 | TRBV19 | TRBD1 | NA | CASSREVTGRGYTF | TGTGCCAGTAGCAGGGAGGTGACAGGGCGCGGCTACACCTTC
TRBJ1-6 | TRBV7-9 | NA | NA | CASSEDSYNSPLHF | TGTGCCAGCAGCGAGGACAGCTATAATTCACCCCTCCACTTT
TRBJ2-5 | TRBV6-6 | TRBD1 | NA | CASSGTVQETQYF | TGTGCCAGCTCCGGGACAGTCCAAGAGACCCAGTACTTC
TRBJ1-5 | TRBV6-6 | NA | NA | CASSPNWVQDQPQHF | TGTGCCAGCAGTCCCAACTGGGTCCAGGATCAGCCCCAGCATTTT
TRBJ1-1 | TRBV5-1 | NA | NA | CASSLASGLEAFF | TGCGCCAGCAGCTTGGCCTCGGGGTTAGAAGCTTTCTTT
TRBJ2-7 | TRBV7-3 | TRBD1 | NA | CASSLMGTGGYEQYF | TGTGCCAGCAGCCTCATGGGGACAGGGGGCTACGAGCAGTACTTC
TRBJ2-1 | TRBV6-5 | TRBD2 | NA | CASSYGGSSYNEQFF | TGTGCCAGCAGTTACGGCGGGAGTTCCTACAATGAGCAGTTCTTC
TRBJ1-2 | TRBV5-1 | TRBD1 | NA | CASSIDRAEGYTF | TGCGCCAGCAGCATCGACAGGGCAGAGGGCTACACCTTC
TRBJ1-5 | TRBV11-2 | NA | NA | CASSLDVGGGRNQPQHF | TGTGCCAGCAGCTTAGATGTTGGGGGGGGGCGGAATCAGCCCCAGCATTTT
TRBJ1-2 | TRBV10-3 | TRBD1 | NA | CASTGDYGYTF | TGTGCCAGCACAGGGGACTATGGCTACACCTTC
TRBJ1-4 | TRBV15 | TRBD1 | NA | CATSSRGTNEKLFF | TGTGCCACCAGCAGCAGGGGGACTAATGAAAAACTGTTTTTT
TRBJ2-1 | TRBV9 | NA | once | CASSVARVSSYNEQFF | TGTGCCAGCAGCGTAGCGCGGGTGAGCTCCTACAATGAGCAGTTCTTC
TRBJ1-5 | TRBV15 | TRBD1 | NA | CATSRVGDSPNQPQHF | TGTGCCACCAGCAGAGTTGGGGACAGTCCCAATCAGCCCCAGCATTTT
TRBJ1-1 | TRBV7-6 | NA | NA | CASRSGPMNTEAFF | TGTGCCAGCCGTTCGGGTCCCATGAACACTGAAGCTTTCTTT
TRBJ1-4 | TRBV6-6 | NA | NA | CASSPTGGGNEKLFF | TGTGCCAGCAGTCCTACTGGGGGCGGAAATGAAAAACTGTTTTTT
TRBJ2-5 | TRBV4-2 | TRBD1 | once | CASSQDFRGSQETQYF | TGTGCCAGCAGCCAAGATTTCAGGGGGTCGCAAGAGACCCAGTACTTC
TRBJ1-5 | TRBV27 | TRBD1 | NA | CATKGANQPQHF | TGTGCCACCAAGGGGGCTAACCAGCCCCAGCATTTT
TRBJ1-3 | TRBV5-6 | NA | few | CASSLRQNSGNTIYF | TGTGCCAGCAGCTTGCGACAGAACTCTGGAAACACCATATATTTT
TRBJ1-6 | TRBV7-8 | TRBD1 | NA | CASSLRGDRGNSPLHF | TGTGCCAGCAGCTTAAGGGGGGACAGGGGTAATTCACCCCTCCACTTT
TRBJ1-3 | TRBV5-1 | NA | NA | CASTPSSGNTIYF | TGCGCCAGCACCCCGAGCTCTGGAAACACCATATATTTT
TRBJ1-5 | TRBV30 | NA | NA | CAWSLLRGSAQHF | TGTGCCTGGAGTCTGCTTCGGGGATCGGCCCAGCATTTT
TRBJ1-6 | TRBV19 | NA | NA | CASTAGAKRGPPLHF | TGTGCCAGTACCGCCGGAGCCAAAAGAGGGCCACCCCTCCACTTT